The sequence of this T cell receptor beta chain was determined in a study of T cells in localized non-small cell lung cancer. Study results and caveats: The highest T cell clonality was in uninvolved adjacent lung, above tumor. Density of T cells in blood, when higher, went with longer overall survival. Appearing in adjacent lung were a median approximately 57 of the top 100 tumor clones.

To note about this clone: Its matching antigen is unknown.

Assay: immunoSEQ multiplex PCR; the TCRdb copy retains only in-frame clones and omits some. The sample contains 60,000 to 85,000 clones, 80% to 90% of which appear only once. Germline loops: CDR1 PRHDT, CDR2 FYEKMQ (reference sequence). This CDR3 is 18 amino acids long. V lost 2 bases, J lost 2 bases, and 19 bases lay in between. The source of this sequence is a male donor aged 60 or over with stage III squamous cell lung carcinoma. The V call is TRBV13, the J call TRBJ2-1; a weak D match, TRBD2 (7 bases). The material sequenced was peripheral blood, taken before any cancer treatment. The CDR3 spells CASSLLGAAGEPYNEQFF. CDR3 sequence (DNA): TGTGCCAGCAGCTTATTGGGGGCTGCGGGGGAACCCTACAATGAGCAGTTCTTC. The complete variable domain, with remaining parts taken from reference TRBV13 and TRBJ2-1, reads AAGVIQSPRHLIKEKRETATLKCYPIPRHDTVYWYQQGPGQDPQFLISFYEKMQSDKGSIPDRFSAQQFSDYHSELNMSSLELGDSALYFCASSLLGAAGEPYNEQFFGPGTRLTVL.